This entry concerns a single TCR beta chain. This clone came up a few times. Its antigen is not yet known. No much larger clone is present one base from it, and per-base qualities are unavailable. From the germline V gene, CDR1 is MNHEY and CDR2 is SVGAGI. The CDR3 covers 13 residues, taking in both the cysteine and the phenylalanine. Kept here is only the CDR3 DNA, which spans 39 bases and is read in frame from base 1. Germline trimming: 5 bases from V, 5 bases from J; junction bases outside gene matches: 6. Library preparation was by the immunoSEQ multiplex PCR assay. For the multiplex PCR, a mixture combining 60 forward primers for TCR Vbeta segments and 13 reverse primers for TCR Jbeta segments was used. The CDR3 region of rearranged TCR beta genes was amplified from genomic DNA by a multiplex PCR assay. On the Illumina HiSeq System, the amplified TCR beta libraries were sequenced as 87-base-pair reads. The authors' pipeline ran thus. Across the 500 to 750 repertoires, a later analysis counted approximately 83 million unique TCR beta chains, around 11 million of which were shared by at least two donors. Raw reads were error-corrected and collapsed into unique sequences with a nearest-neighbor algorithm that merged closely related sequences to remove PCR and sequencing errors. CDR3 sequences were aligned to IMGT reference sequences to assign V, D and J gene segments. Each retained sequence needed at least a six-nucleotide match to both a V gene segment and a J gene segment. A rearrangement was called productive if the CDR3 had no stop codons and remained in frame with V and J, and every other rearrangement was called non-productive. CDR3 was defined according to IMGT convention as the region running from the second conserved V-encoded cysteine to the conserved J-encoded phenylalanine. In an earlier analysis of some 550 of the donors, sequences lacking an unambiguous match to a single V gene segment were excluded. In an earlier analysis of approximately 500 of the donors, a V segment was called functional when productive rearrangements were above 56.7%, and segregating when the standard deviation between donors exceeded 5%. A statistical classification framework was built to diagnose cytomegalovirus status from the catalog of TCR beta chain sequences. A later analysis assigned V and J genes by comparing TCR nucleotide sequences with IMGT/GENE-DB human TR gene sequences. The TCRdist pipeline was used in a later analysis to assign CDR3 sequences and most-parsimonious VDJ recombination scenarios. In a later analysis, each TCR beta chain was defined by its CDR3 amino acid sequence together with its V-gene family, and reads without a unique V-gene family were excluded. To address suspected cross-contamination and a sequencing artifact, a later analysis removed several hundred highly shared, low-generation-probability nucleotide sequences. In a later analysis, a clonal expansion index for each public chain was calculated from normalized within-repertoire ranks of inferred template counts. In a later analysis, generation probabilities were computed using a VDJ recombination model fitted to out-of-frame rearrangements, and the results were checked against IGoR. In a later analysis, TCR-TCR, TCR-HLA and TCR-CMV co-occurrence was scored with hypergeometric tests, and a repertoire-size bias correction was applied to TCR pairs. In a later analysis, false discovery rates were estimated by permuting HLA or CMV assignments 20 times. In a later analysis, co-occurring TCRs were grouped using DBSCAN, and TCRdist sequence similarity was added for clustering within HLA-allele-positive subsets. Repertoires with fewer than 30,000 or more than 120,000 public chains were left out of co-occurrence clustering, as were a handful of repertoires with anomalous nucleotide sharing. Sourced from immuneACCESS, this table was stored by TCRdb with only in-frame sequences that have V and J called. A share of the clones is absent; for the studies checked, an unresolved V gene accounts for under half, and the remainder has no known explanation. V and J calls and clone size are as listed in that table; D and trimming were resolved from the DNA. This sample comprises roughly 150,000 clones, roughly 73% of them detected only once. The ten largest clones represent about 10% of the sample.

This sample was included in a study of cytomegalovirus exposure and HLA in healthy donors (dated by TCRdb to 2017 to 2019). About the investigation overall: In an earlier analysis of 450 to 750 of the donors, 276 Gb of sequence data and 120 million or so unique TCR beta sequences from about 179 million T cells were reported. Around 330 gigabases of sequencing data and 70 million to 100 million unique TCR sequences made up an early release that covered several hundred HLA-typed donors. The genetic ancestry cluster associated with self-reported Caucasian donors included about 81% of the 398 genotyped donors. The aim of the study was to test whether cataloging public T cell receptors could identify signatures of past pathogen exposure. The T cell repertoires of 700 or so subjects were profiled by immunosequencing and related to cytomegalovirus serostatus. Along with the 666-subject first cohort, a separate validation cohort of some 130 different subjects was used. High-throughput TCR immunosequencing, statistical association of individual TCRs with disease status, and machine learning were combined to predict cytomegalovirus infection status. In a later analysis, previously published TCR beta repertoires from 600 to 850 donors were re-analyzed and high-resolution HLA genotyping was added so that TCR occurrence patterns could be studied. In the later analysis, no new phenotypic data were used to find candidate immune exposures; instead, reliance was placed on TCR beta sequences and their occurrence across donors. An earlier analysis of roughly 600 of the donors used high-throughput TCR beta sequencing to judge whether each TCR beta V gene segment behaved as functional or pseudogenic. Donor age, sex, ethnicity and CMV serostatus were compiled alongside the repertoire data. A later genetic analysis took genome-wide SNP genotypes for about 65% of the roughly 670 donors and used that subset as a discovery cohort. Every discovery cohort repertoire had been produced on one sequencing platform. Class I and class II HLA loci were covered by the typing at four-digit resolution. Typing coverage differed by locus: A, B, C, DRB1 and DQB1 were typed in roughly 629-630 donors, DQA1 in 522, DPA1 in roughly 590, and DPB1 in 400 to 480. A handful of DR-DQ haplotypes were handled as single units for association and clustering because linkage in the cohort was strong. Among several hundred genotyped donors of the cohort, an average of roughly 230,000 unique TCR beta nucleotide sequences was sequenced per donor, of which 15% to 20% were non-productive.

The cohort consisted of 666 healthy bone marrow donors. At the time of sampling, all cohort members were nominally healthy, though unrecorded immune exposures were likely present. The donor was CMV seropositive and belonged to the group of about 290 seropositive cohort members. Every donor gave a peripheral blood sample, and the peripheral blood mononuclear cells from that sample were used for TCR beta sequencing. The Qiagen DNeasy Blood Extraction Kit was used to extract genomic DNA from the blood cell samples. Results and caveats for the whole study, not just this receptor: A further reported finding was that TCR beta sequences accurately predicted the HLA-A and HLA-B alleles for most subjects in the first cohort. A later analysis found that most CMV-associated TCR beta chains appeared HLA-restricted, with HLA associations seemingly driven largely by CMV exposure. In a later analysis, HLA-associated TCR beta chains were found to be more clonally expanded and to have lower generation probabilities than equally common non-associated chains. According to a later analysis, TCR association rates differed among HLA loci, with DRB1 alleles showing the most associated TCRs and HLA-C alleles showing the fewest. Linkage disequilibrium might explain the correlated functional status among segregating V segments, but an unknown experimental factor could not be ruled out. The only immune exposure information available for the cohort was CMV serostatus. Across donors, most TCR sequences were observed very rarely, whereas some public TCRs were present in many individuals. The cohort was sequenced for TCR beta chains only, and without alpha or paired-chain data the features that could be detected were limited. The classifier was reported to diagnose cytomegalovirus status with high specificity and sensitivity in both the original cohort and the validation cohort. A total of 164 TCR beta chains were listed by the study as associated with cytomegalovirus. The earlier analysis of about 600 of the donors excluded 15 to 20 rarely observed V segments, including chromosome 9 orphons, because counts were too low. A cluster of highly shared sequence variants was judged likely to represent a technical artifact of the sequencing pipeline. HLA typing was unavailable for some donors at each locus, so association tests used only the typed subset. In a later genetic analysis, fewer N-insertions in productive TCRs were reported among donors in an Asian-associated ancestry cluster than the approximately 670-donor mean. In a later analysis, several top co-occurrence clusters were reported to appear linked to parvovirus B19, influenza, CMV and Epstein-Barr virus. In an earlier analysis of roughly 500 of the donors, most TCR beta V segments appeared in productive rearrangements about 87% or about 30% of the time, broadly matching IMGT annotations. When HLA alleles, especially DR and DQ, strongly co-occurred, attributing TCR associations to individual alleles was difficult. In a later genetic analysis, a missense DCLRE1C variant was associated with V-gene and J-gene trimming of TCR beta chains, and the association was replicated in an independent cohort. In vitro tests confirmed that a few of the cytomegalovirus-associated TCR beta chains recognize cytomegalovirus antigens. Specific HLA alleles were associated with 15,000 to 20,000 TCR beta sequences at a false discovery rate of 0.05 in a later analysis. The 87-base-pair reads could not distinguish some IMGT-functional V segments, including TRBV6-2 and TRBV6-3, so those segments were excluded. Sequencing depth was assumed to be roughly uniform across donors in the presence/absence analyses, though that assumption may not hold. The authors suggested that the approach could potentially be extended to other disease states and immunological phenotypes.

This sequence was found in a man younger than 35 in good health and CMV-seropositive. The source material was PBMCs. The chain uses TRBV6-5 and TRBJ2-7, with TRBD2 identical over 7 junction bases. The CDR3 protein is CASSRLAGDEQYF. The DNA reads as follows: TGTGCCAGCAGTCGACTAGCTGGTGACGAGCAGTACTTC.